This T cell receptor (beta chain) was observed in a study of blood T cell repertoires in COVID-19. Study details: Donors in the United States, Italy and Spain gave samples during acute or convalescent COVID-19. T cells, B-cell-depleted T cells, or PBMCs provided the cDNA or gDNA that served as material.

TCRdb's table, derived via immunoSEQ multiplex PCR, lists solely in-frame clones and lacks some. Among about 170,000 clones, around 89% were seen once, and the ten largest hold more than 25%. The CDR3 is 14 amino acids. The junction had 9 bases not matched to a gene; V was cut back by 4 bases and J by 8 bases. The germline gives CDR1 SEHNR, CDR2 FQNEAQ (reference sequence). This clone has only one observation. The TCR originated in a man aged 60-69 years with acute or convalescent COVID-19. The chain employs TRBV7-9 and TRBJ1-2; 8 bases line up with TRBD1. Sample: peripheral blood. The CDR3 reads CASSSQGESGGYTF. CDR3 in DNA: TGTGCCAGCAGCTCACAGGGGGAGTCCGGCGGCTACACCTTC.